Listed below are T cell receptor beta chains from one sample, sequenced in a study of T cells in Graves' hyperthyroidism and ophthalmopathy. TCRdb independently ran MiXCR on the multiplex PCR reads; one entry per CDR3 protein. Of 600,000 to 700,000 distinct CDR3 sequences in the sample, 45% are singletons; the top ten hold about 7.7%. The sample taken for sequencing was peripheral blood or thyroid tissue (not recorded which). Source of these receptors: an adult man with Graves' disease, either hyperthyroidism or ophthalmopathy (not recorded which). Both conserved end residues are part of each CDR3. A D gene is named only where the DNA matches it firmly. Size is omitted from some rows. Given values are once, few, many or a class for expanded clones.

J: TRBJ1-6; D: .; V: TRBV7-8; size: few; DNA: TGTGCCAGCAGCCAAGATTGGGACCGAGGGTCACCCCTCCACTTT; CDR3: CASSQDWDRGSPLHF
J: TRBJ1-4; D: TRBD1; V: TRBV2; size: .; DNA: TGTGCCAGCAGTGATCCAGGGGGGGCTAATGAAAAACTGTTTTTT; CDR3: CASSDPGGANEKLFF
J: TRBJ2-7; D: .; V: TRBV2; size: .; DNA: TGTGCCAGCAGCCAAGATTCGACTCGGTACGAGCAGTACTTC; CDR3: CASSQDSTRYEQYF
J: TRBJ1-5; D: .; V: TRBV10-2; size: .; DNA: TGTGCCAGCAGTTACGGGGGGGCCCTACCCCAGCATTTT; CDR3: CASSYGGALPQHF
J: TRBJ1-4; D: .; V: TRBV2; size: .; DNA: TGTGCCAGCAGCCTTGCCCAGGGTACCTACTCAACTAATGAAAAACTGTTTTTT; CDR3: CASSLAQGTYSTNEKLFF
J: TRBJ2-7; D: .; V: TRBV7-2; size: .; DNA: TGTGCCAGCAGCTTATATGGGGGGCTGGGGGCCTACGAGCAGTACTTC; CDR3: CASSLYGGLGAYEQYF
J: TRBJ2-7; D: .; V: TRBV5-1; size: few; DNA: TGCGCCAGCAGCTTGGACTCCTTGGGGGAGCAGTACTTC; CDR3: CASSLDSLGEQYF
J: TRBJ1-1; D: .; V: TRBV15; size: many; DNA: TGTGCCACCGGGGAAACTTGGAACACTGAAGCTTTCTTT; CDR3: CATGETWNTEAFF
J: TRBJ1-4; D: TRBD1; V: TRBV7-2; size: few; DNA: TGCGCCAGCAGCCAGGAAACAGGGGCAACTAATGAAAAACTGTTTTTT; CDR3: CASSQETGATNEKLFF
J: TRBJ1-4; D: TRBD1; V: TRBV29-1; size: many; DNA: TGCAGCGTTGCCTGGGACAGGGGTAAAAAACTGTTTTTT; CDR3: CSVAWDRGKKLFF
J: TRBJ1-2; D: .; V: TRBV29-1; size: .; DNA: TGCAGCGTTGACGGGGCGGGCTATGGCTACACCTTC; CDR3: CSVDGAGYGYTF
J: TRBJ1-4; D: .; V: TRBV3-1; size: .; DNA: TGTGCCAGCAGCCAAGATGGACAGCCAAATGAAAAACTGTTTTTT; CDR3: CASSQDGQPNEKLFF
J: TRBJ1-1; D: TRBD1; V: TRBV12-3/TRBV12-4; size: .; DNA: TGTGCCAGCAGTTTAGGACAGGGAGTCTTCCTAAACACTGAAGCTTTCTTT; CDR3: CASSLGQGVFLNTEAFF
J: TRBJ1-4; D: .; V: TRBV10-3; size: .; DNA: TGTGCCATCAGTGAGTCGAAAGGGTTCGGTGGAAAACTGTTTTTT; CDR3: CAISESKGFGGKLFF
J: TRBJ1-1; D: .; V: TRBV7-8; size: .; DNA: TGTGCCAGCAGCGTTGAAGGAGGGCTGAACACTGAAGCTTTCTTT; CDR3: CASSVEGGLNTEAFF
J: TRBJ1-1; D: .; V: TRBV10-2; size: many; DNA: TGCGCCACTCAACAGGGCACTGAAGCTTTCTTT; CDR3: CATQQGTEAFF
J: TRBJ1-6; D: TRBD1; V: TRBV12-3/TRBV12-4; size: .; DNA: TGTGCCAGCGGGGACAGGGCCGTTTCACCCCTCCACTTT; CDR3: CASGDRAVSPLHF
J: TRBJ1-4; D: .; V: TRBV7-9; size: .; DNA: TGTGCCAGCAGCCTCCGGGGTAGGGGGATCGGTAATGAAAAACTGTTTTTT; CDR3: CASSLRGRGIGNEKLFF
J: TRBJ1-6; D: TRBD1; V: TRBV5-1; size: few; DNA: TGCGCCAGCAGCGTAACAGGGGGCGCCGACAATTCACCCCTCCACTTT; CDR3: CASSVTGGADNSPLHF
J: TRBJ1-5; D: .; V: TRBV2; size: many; DNA: TGTGCCAGCAGAGTACAGCTAACGGGCAATCAGCCCCAGCATTTT; CDR3: CASRVQLTGNQPQHF
J: TRBJ1-5; D: .; V: TRBV19; size: many; DNA: TGTGCCAGTAGGTTTTATGTGGGAGATCAGCCCCAGCATTTT; CDR3: CASRFYVGDQPQHF
J: TRBJ1-1; D: TRBD1; V: TRBV20-1; size: many; DNA: TGCAGTGCTTCAGGGACAGGCCGCGACACTGAAGCTTTCTTT; CDR3: CSASGTGRDTEAFF
J: TRBJ2-5; D: TRBD1; V: TRBV2; size: .; DNA: TGTGCCAGCAGTGAAGCACAGGGGGAGGCCCAGTACTTC; CDR3: CASSEAQGEAQYF
J: TRBJ2-7; D: .; V: TRBV7-8; size: .; DNA: TGTGCCAGCAGCGCCCTGGGGCAGGGGTACCACGAGCAGTACTTC; CDR3: CASSALGQGYHEQYF
J: TRBJ1-5; D: .; V: TRBV19; size: .; DNA: TGTGCCAGTAGTAGTTGGACAGTCAATCGGCCGGGGCAGCCCCAGCATTTT; CDR3: CASSSWTVNRPGQPQHF
J: TRBJ2-5; D: TRBD1; V: TRBV7-9; size: few; DNA: TGTGCCAGCAGCACCCCGGACAGGGTAGCGGAGACCCAGTACTTC; CDR3: CASSTPDRVAETQYF
J: TRBJ1-6; D: .; V: TRBV7-6; size: .; DNA: TGTGCCAGCAGCCCAGAGGGGACGAGTGCTTCACCCCTCCACTTT; CDR3: CASSPEGTSASPLHF